The sequence of this T cell receptor (beta chain) was determined in a study of siplizumab effects on memory and regulatory T cells. Study-wide context: Siplizumab-free reactions were matched to roughly 0.97 ug/mL siplizumab reactions in paired mixed lymphocyte cultures.

Turning to this clone: The antigen remains unidentified.

The authors cocultured the mixed lymphocyte reaction cells at 37 degrees C for over 5 days. Libraries were prepared by immunoSEQ multiplex PCR; TCRdb keeps only in-frame clonotypes and omits some of them. Among approximately 5,000 clones listed, roughly half were seen once. Findings and caveats of the study: Naive T cell populations appeared to exhibit greater diversity than memory cells and appeared to be major alloresponse contributors. Relative to controls at 25% to 30%, mappable alloreactive CD4+ clones exhibited a mean Treg-derived proportion of about 69% with siplizumab.

Specimen: CFSE-low (dividing) CD8+ T cells sorted from an allogeneic mixed lymphocyte reaction. The TCR sequence derives from a human donor in good health; the cells came from an allogeneic mixed lymphocyte reaction. Some clones in this sample may be carry-over from other donors' samples.

CDR3 loop: CASSPGLAEHEQYF. CDR3 nucleotides: TGTGCCAGCAGCCCGGGACTAGCGGAACACGAGCAGTACTTC. The chain has TRBV28 and TRBJ2-7, with 11 bases fitting TRBD2. The CDR3 totals 14 residues. Looked up from germline, CDR1 is MDHEN and CDR2 is SYDVKM. Trimming at V came to 6 bases and at J to 5 bases, leaving 6 bases not matched to a gene. Variable domain in full (rest from reference TRBV28 and TRBJ2-7): DVKVTQSSRYLVKRTGEKVFLECVQDMDHENMFWYRQDPGLGLRLIYFSYDVKMKEKGDIPEGYSVSREKKERFSLILESASTNQTSMYLCASSPGLAEHEQYFGPGTRLTVT.